These 27 T cell receptor beta chains were sequenced from one sample in a study of graft-versus-host responses after intestinal transplantation. From the graft tissue, intraepithelial and lamina propria lymphocytes were released through processing. Here immunoSEQ multiplex PCR was the method, and the copy in TCRdb shows in-frame clones only, minus some. The sample holds several thousand clones, 55% to 75% seen once. The material was ileum tissue, obtained about 32 weeks after intestinal transplantation. The receptors derive from a human patient who received an intestinal transplant, so some T cells may come from the graft donor.

The gene calls are TRBV6-5 and TRBJ1-2; D might be TRBD1 (6 bases). CDR1 and CDR2 (germline): MNHEY, SVGAGI. The CDR3 extends over 16 amino acids. V dropped 4 bases and J dropped 8 bases, with 23 bases sitting between them. The CDR3 DNA is TGTGCCAGCAGTTTTCCAACAGGGTCCACTCCGGAGGGCTACACCTTC. Residues: CASSFPTGSTPEGYTF.

The chain links TRBV11-2 to TRBJ2-1; TRBD1 matches 7 bases. Germline CDR1 and CDR2: SGHAT and FQNNGV. Trimming at V came to 5 bases and at J to 5 bases, leaving 12 bases not matched to a gene. The CDR3 has 16 residues. In DNA form, the CDR3 reads TGTGCCAGCAGCCTCAAACCGGGACAGATAAACAATGAGCAGTTCTTC. Its translation is CASSLKPGQINNEQFF.

The chain combines TRBV28 with TRBJ1-1, with 8 bases aligning to TRBD1. V gave up 8 bases and J gave up 5 bases; unmatched junction bases: 16. This CDR3 is 16 amino acids long. CDR1 is MDHEN and CDR2 is SYDVKM in the germline V gene. CDR3 in amino acids: CASYQDRAPMGTEAFF. The CDR3, as DNA: TGTGCCAGCTATCAGGACAGGGCCCCCATGGGGACTGAAGCTTTCTTT.

A single count supports this clone. The rearrangement uses TRBV6-5 and TRBJ1-3; D is unclear. Germline assignment: CDR1 MNHEY and CDR2 SVGAGI. V was pared by 2 bases and J by 0 bases, with 11 bases between. The CDR3 sequence is 16 residues long. DNA of the CDR3: TGTGCCAGCAGTTACGGGCAGCCGAGCTCTGGAAACACCATATATTTT. Encoded protein: CASSYGQPSSGNTIYF.

In nucleotides, the CDR3 is TGTGCCAGCAGCCGCGGGGGAGAGACCCAGTACTTC. Protein product: CASSRGGETQYF. V gene TRBV5-4 combines with J gene TRBJ2-5; 7 nucleotides align to TRBD2. The CDR3 consists of 12 residues. With 4 bases clipped from V and 4 bases from J, the junction kept 1 base outside the gene matches. The V gene's germline CDR1 is SGHNT and CDR2 YYREEE (reference sequence).

V gene TRBV10-2 combines with J gene TRBJ2-1; TRBD1 agrees at 11 bases. From germline, CDR1 is WSHSY and CDR2 SAAADI. J was trimmed by 6 bases and V by 6 bases; bases with no gene match: 1. This CDR3 spans 13 amino acids. The CDR3: CASRGTGGNEQFF. CDR3 nucleotides: TGCGCCAGCAGGGGGACAGGGGGCAATGAGCAGTTCTTC.

V and J are TRBV6-5 and TRBJ2-7; 7 bases align to TRBD1. Germline values: CDR1 MNHEY, CDR2 SVGAGI. The CDR3 sequence is 14 residues long. V shed 5 bases, J shed 4 bases, and the junction held 8 bases outside the gene matches. The CDR3 sequence: CASSGRTGPYEQYV. As DNA, the CDR3 is TGTGCCAGCAGTGGCCGGACAGGCCCTTACGAGCAGTACGTC.

Only a few counts were recorded for this clone. V usage is TRBV4-2 and J usage is TRBJ2-3; maybe TRBD1 (6 bases). This CDR3 has 13 residues. The germline CDR1 and CDR2 sequences are LGHNA and YNFKEQ. V was pared by 6 bases and J by 2 bases, with 9 bases between. In nucleotides, the CDR3 is TGTGCCAGCAGGGGGGCTAACACAGATACGCAGTATTTT. This gives the protein CASRGANTDTQYF.

V usage is TRBV5-4 and J usage is TRBJ2-3; 15 bases are shared with TRBD2. The CDR3 covers 18 residues. V lost 4 bases, J lost 2 bases, and 8 bases stayed unmatched. Per germline, CDR1 SGHNT and CDR2 YYREEE (reference sequence). The CDR3 loop is CASSPGLAGGLYTDTQYF. The DNA of the CDR3 is TGTGCCAGCAGCCCCGGACTAGCGGGGGGGCTTTACACAGATACGCAGTATTTT.

This chain joins TRBV23-1 and TRBJ1-5; D might be TRBD1 (6 bases). TRBV23-1 is noted as an ORF with a role that remains uncertain. V dropped 0 bases and J dropped 4 bases, with 16 bases sitting between them. The CDR3 sequence is 17 residues long. This CDR3 is CASSQSNTQGTNQPQHF. In nucleotides, the CDR3 is TGCGCCAGCAGTCAATCCAACACCCAGGGGACAAATCAGCCCCAGCATTTT.

V is TRBV4-1 and J is TRBJ1-5, with 8 bases lining up with TRBD1. From germline, CDR1 is MGHRA and CDR2 YSYEKL. Trimming removed 2 bases from V and 3 bases from J; junction bases left unmatched: 6. The CDR3 has 16 amino acids. In DNA form, the CDR3 reads TGCGCCAGCAGCCAACTTGCAGGGGGCTCCAATCAGCCCCAGCATTTT. This sequence encodes CASSQLAGGSNQPQHF.

The chain links TRBV7-9 to TRBJ1-1, with 7 bases matching TRBD1. Trimming removed 5 bases from V and 4 bases from J; junction bases left unmatched: 10. Looked up from germline, CDR1 is SEHNR and CDR2 is FQNEAQ (reference sequence). The CDR3 consists of 15 residues. The CDR3 region has the DNA TGTGCCAGCAGCAACCGCAGACAGGGTTTCACTGAAGCTTTCTTT. This gives the protein CASSNRRQGFTEAFF.

This chain links TRBV5-6 with TRBJ2-7; D ambiguous. V lost 0 bases, J lost 4 bases, and 5 bases lay in between. CDR3 length: 12 amino acids. Germline V gene lookup returns CDR1 SGHDT and CDR2 YYEEEE. The DNA of the CDR3 is TGTGCCAGCAGCTTGGATCGGTACGAGCAGTACGTC. Amino acid sequence: CASSLDRYEQYV.

Sample share makes this clone medium-sized (0.01 to 0.1%). V usage is TRBV10-3 and J usage is TRBJ2-3; TRBD2 aligns across 14 bases. This CDR3 has 18 amino acids. Unmatched junction bases numbered 8, after V lost 2 bases and J lost 4 bases. The germline gives CDR1 ENHRY, CDR2 SYGVKD. CDR3 loop: CAISETGTSGGPADTQYF. CDR3 bases: TGTGCCATCAGTGAGACCGGGACTAGCGGGGGTCCCGCAGATACGCAGTATTTT.

Notes on this clone: The sample has other DNA sequences that encode this CDR3 too. The V gene is TRBV19, the J gene TRBJ2-3; TRBD2 agrees at 9 bases. This CDR3 comprises 14 residues. Losses at the gene ends were 5 bases for V and 6 bases for J; bases not matched to a gene: 6. CDR1 and CDR2 (germline): LNHDA, SQIVND (reference sequence). The CDR3 is CASSLGLAGDTQYF. The CDR3 nucleotides are TGTGCCAGTAGTTTGGGCCTAGCGGGGGATACGCAGTATTTT.

The J gene is TRBJ2-5, the V gene TRBV7-2; a possible D gene is TRBD2 (7 bases). V was shortened by 5 bases and J by 3 bases, with 19 bases between the two germline ends. CDR3 size: 16 residues. CDR1 and CDR2 (germline): SGHTA, FQGNSA. The CDR3 DNA reads as TGTGCCAGCAGCCCATATGGGGGGGGCGTGAAAGAGACCCAGTACTTC. This translates into CASSPYGGGVKETQYF.

J is TRBJ2-7 and V is TRBV21-1; TRBD2 is the table's D call and was not checked against the DNA. TRBV21-1 is designated a pseudogene. The CDR3 has 13 amino acids. CDR3 in DNA: TGTGCCAGCAGCAAGCGACTTTGTTCCGAGCAGTACGTC. This translates into CASSKRLCSEQYV.

This clone is medium-sized in the sample. The V gene is TRBV7-3, the J gene TRBJ2-5, with D perhaps TRBD2 (7 bases). The CDR3 extends over 15 amino acids. V lost 5 bases to trimming and J lost 5 bases, with 18 bases between them. The germline gives CDR1 SGHTA, CDR2 FQGTGA. CDR3 bases: TGTGCCAGCAGCCCACACGGCGGGGGCATGGAGACCCAGTACTTC. The encoded protein is CASSPHGGGMETQYF.

DNA of the CDR3: TGTGCCAGCAGGCGAGGGGAAGGACTTTATGGCTACACCTTC. This sequence encodes CASRRGEGLYGYTF. The gene calls are TRBV7-9 and TRBJ1-2, with a possible D match to TRBD1 (5 bases). CDR1 and CDR2 (germline): SEHNR, FQNEAQ (reference sequence). V was pared by 6 bases and J by 5 bases, with 16 bases between. This CDR3 has 14 amino acids.

This clone was seen only once. The chain couples TRBV6-5 to TRBJ2-1, with 10 bases lining up with TRBD1. The V segment lost 6 bases and the J segment 7 bases; nucleotides outside the gene matches: 9. The CDR3 is 15 amino acids. The germline V gene has CDR1 MNHEY and CDR2 SVGAGI. CDR3 protein: CASSWGGQGGNEQFF. CDR3 sequence (DNA): TGTGCCAGCAGCTGGGGAGGACAGGGGGGTAATGAGCAGTTCTTC.

This chain connects TRBV7-9 to TRBJ1-6; a weak D match, TRBD1 (5 bases). With 0 bases removed from V and 0 bases from J, the gap between germline ends came to 9 bases. The CDR3 consists of 17 residues. Germline CDR1 is SEHNR and CDR2 is FQNEAQ (reference sequence). CDR3 sequence (DNA): TGTGCCAGCAGCTTAGCGCAGGGAAGCTCCTATAATTCACCCCTCCACTTT. Translating gives CASSLAQGSSYNSPLHF.

The V call is TRBV6-5, the J call TRBJ1-2; 7 bases match TRBD1. CDR3 length: 13 residues. Trimming took 4 bases from V and 3 from J; bases not matched to a gene: 2. CDR1 and CDR2 from the germline V gene are MNHEY and SVGAGI. The CDR3 reads CASSWTGDYGYTF. The CDR3 DNA sequence: TGTGCCAGCAGTTGGACAGGAGACTATGGCTACACCTTC.

A note on this clone: Other nucleotide sequences in the sample specify the same CDR3. This rearrangement joins TRBV6-1 to TRBJ2-3, with D possibly TRBD1 on 6 matching bases. Germline CDR1 MNHNS, CDR2 SASEGT. This CDR3 spans 14 amino acids. The V end was cut by 7 bases, the J end by 0 bases, with 11 bases between. CDR3 in DNA: TGTGCCAGCACCGGACAGAGGAGCACAGATACGCAGTATTTT. Its protein is CASTGQRSTDTQYF.

In its sample, this clone was seen a few times. The gene calls are TRBV6-5 and TRBJ2-1; D gene uncertain. Deletions cut 6 bases from V and 8 bases from J, with 20 bases between. Germline-derived CDR1 and CDR2 are MNHEY and SVGAGI. The CDR3 has 15 residues. The CDR3 region is CASSDPETGGHEQFF. The CDR3 DNA follows: TGTGCCAGCAGCGACCCTGAGACCGGTGGGCATGAGCAGTTCTTC.

This rearrangement joins TRBV5-1 to TRBJ2-5, with TRBD2 matching 10 bases. The CDR3 is made up of 17 amino acids. Trimming removed 0 bases from V and 2 bases from J; junction bases left unmatched: 7. Germline values: CDR1 SGHRS, CDR2 YFSETQ. Written as DNA, the CDR3 is TGCGCCAGCAGCTTGGCGAGAATAGCGGGGGGTCAAGAGACCCAGTACTTC. It yields the protein CASSLARIAGGQETQYF. Drawing the rest from reference TRBV5-1 and TRBJ2-5, the complete variable domain is KAGVTQTPRYLIKTRGQQVTLSCSPISGHRSVSWYQQTPGQGLQFLFEYFSETQRNKGNFPGRFSGRQFSNSRSEMNVSTLELGDSALYLCASSLARIAGGQETQYFGPGTRLLVL.

In regard to this clone: The same CDR3 also results from other DNA sequences found in this sample. This chain connects TRBV6-4 to TRBJ1-6; 7 bases are a match to TRBD1. The CDR3 spans 14 residues. After removal of 3 bases from V and 6 bases from J, the junction contained 2 bases not matched to a gene. CDR1 is MRHNA, CDR2 SNTAGT, per germline. The CDR3 bases are TGTGCCAGCAGTGATCAGGGGGGTAATTCACCCCTCCACTTT. The encoded protein is CASSDQGGNSPLHF.

This chain uses TRBV7-9 with TRBJ2-7; 9 bases are shared with TRBD1. The CDR3 loop spans 14 amino acids. Trimming took 6 bases from V and 2 from J; bases not matched to a gene: 5. The germline V gene encodes CDR1 SEHNR and CDR2 FQNEAQ (reference sequence). The CDR3 sequence: CASSPGQGTYEQYF. The CDR3 nucleotides are TGTGCCAGCAGTCCGGGACAGGGCACCTACGAGCAGTACTTC.